This T cell receptor (beta chain) comes out of a study of cytomegalovirus exposure and HLA in healthy donors. In the PCR, 60 Vbeta and 13 Jbeta primers were used. Profiling relied on immunoSEQ multiplex PCR, and the TCRdb table lists in-frame clones only, not all of them. This repertoire shows more than 200,000 clones, over 65% found once; its top ten account for over 1%. Germline V gene lookup returns CDR1 SGHRS and CDR2 YFSETQ. Trimming at V came to 4 bases and at J to 6 bases, leaving 4 bases not matched to a gene. The CDR3 loop spans 13 amino acids. The sequence came from a human donor in good health. The V call is TRBV5-1, the J call TRBJ2-1; 7 nucleotides match TRBD2. The sequencing sample was made of PBMCs. CDR3 in amino acids: CASSVGLFNEQFF. In DNA form, the CDR3 reads TGCGCCAGCAGCGTGGGACTATTCAATGAGCAGTTCTTC.